This is a list of T cell receptor beta chains from one sample in a study of blood T cell repertoires in COVID-19. The table came from immunoSEQ multiplex PCR; TCRdb's copy has only in-frame clones and leaves some out. The top ten clones hold about 4.3% of a sample with 80,000 to 100,000 clones, 81% of them seen once. The sequenced material came from peripheral blood. The receptors come from a man aged 55 to 70 with acute or convalescent COVID-19. Both conserved end residues are part of each CDR3. Expanded clones get a size class; other rows say once, few or many, or leave the size out.

v_gene: TRBV7-3; abundance: -; j_gene: TRBJ2-5; CDR3aa: CASSQTSGRFETQYF
v_gene: TRBV28; abundance: -; j_gene: TRBJ2-3; CDR3aa: CASSPSGRLTDTQYF
v_gene: TRBV6-5; abundance: -; j_gene: TRBJ2-7; CDR3aa: CASSDREQYF
v_gene: TRBV19; abundance: -; j_gene: TRBJ1-1; CDR3aa: CASSIDQRQGRTEAFF
v_gene: TRBV9; abundance: -; j_gene: TRBJ2-7; CDR3aa: CASSVAGAGGPYEQYF
v_gene: TRBV2; abundance: once; j_gene: TRBJ2-3; CDR3aa: CASHRPGLAGPAGADTQYF
v_gene: TRBV7-2; abundance: -; j_gene: TRBJ2-1; CDR3aa: CASSPGGPGNEQFF
v_gene: TRBV6-5; abundance: few; j_gene: TRBJ1-5; CDR3aa: CASQGYSNQPQHF
v_gene: TRBV7-2; abundance: -; j_gene: TRBJ2-3; CDR3aa: CASTLLGGATDTQYF
v_gene: TRBV28; abundance: -; j_gene: TRBJ2-3; CDR3aa: CASSSAGDTQYF
v_gene: TRBV11-2; abundance: -; j_gene: TRBJ2-7; CDR3aa: CASSIDRGTSYEQYF
v_gene: TRBV7-6; abundance: -; j_gene: TRBJ2-6; CDR3aa: CASSPPLGGSGANVLTF
v_gene: TRBV7-2; abundance: -; j_gene: TRBJ2-4; CDR3aa: CASSPTGKNIQYF
v_gene: TRBV5-1; abundance: -; j_gene: TRBJ2-1; CDR3aa: CASSLSGESYNEQFF
v_gene: TRBV15; abundance: -; j_gene: TRBJ2-7; CDR3aa: CATSSGGSSYEQYF
v_gene: TRBV19; abundance: -; j_gene: TRBJ1-2; CDR3aa: CASSTRYDREADGYTF
v_gene: TRBV7-3; abundance: -; j_gene: TRBJ2-2; CDR3aa: CASSLELGRTNTGELFF
v_gene: TRBV5-1; abundance: -; j_gene: TRBJ2-3; CDR3aa: CASSLGAGTDTQYF
v_gene: TRBV2; abundance: -; j_gene: TRBJ2-2; CDR3aa: CASSVIPNTGELFF
v_gene: TRBV24-1; abundance: -; j_gene: TRBJ2-1; CDR3aa: CATSSSRGVAGRHNEQFF
v_gene: TRBV6-2/TRBV6-3; abundance: -; j_gene: TRBJ2-7; CDR3aa: CASSYGGLLAYEQYF
v_gene: TRBV29-1; abundance: -; j_gene: TRBJ1-1; CDR3aa: CSAGTALSMNTEAFF
v_gene: TRBV5-1; abundance: -; j_gene: TRBJ1-6; CDR3aa: CASSTDRDLSPLHF
v_gene: TRBV5-6; abundance: -; j_gene: TRBJ2-7; CDR3aa: CASSLESFYEQYF
v_gene: TRBV20-1; abundance: -; j_gene: TRBJ1-6; CDR3aa: CSASLQASNSPLHF
v_gene: TRBV5-1; abundance: once; j_gene: TRBJ2-5; CDR3aa: CASSLAVVFGERQETQYF
v_gene: TRBV19; abundance: few; j_gene: TRBJ1-1; CDR3aa: CASTQGRTEAFF
v_gene: TRBV2; abundance: -; j_gene: TRBJ1-3; CDR3aa: CASREQGRPGNTIYF
v_gene: TRBV5-6; abundance: -; j_gene: TRBJ2-3; CDR3aa: CASRIGQGIRTDTQYF
v_gene: TRBV6-5; abundance: -; j_gene: TRBJ2-5; CDR3aa: CASSYFQGLQETQYF
v_gene: TRBV21-1; abundance: -; j_gene: TRBJ2-1; CDR3aa: CASSKDPTRSYNEQFF
v_gene: TRBV7-2; abundance: -; j_gene: TRBJ1-6; CDR3aa: CASSRDSSGNSPLHF
v_gene: TRBV12-5; abundance: -; j_gene: TRBJ2-1; CDR3aa: CASGPLLARYNEQFF
v_gene: TRBV4-3; abundance: -; j_gene: TRBJ1-1; CDR3aa: CASSQGLARGNTEAFF
v_gene: TRBV3-1/TRBV3-2; abundance: -; j_gene: TRBJ2-5; CDR3aa: CASSPSLRTEETQYF
v_gene: TRBV11-2; abundance: few; j_gene: TRBJ2-5; CDR3aa: CASRRIEYQETQYF
v_gene: TRBV5-4; abundance: -; j_gene: TRBJ2-1; CDR3aa: CASSLGLAGGLEQFF
v_gene: TRBV19; abundance: -; j_gene: TRBJ1-2; CDR3aa: CASTPLMVQGNYGYTF
v_gene: TRBV7-9; abundance: few; j_gene: TRBJ1-6; CDR3aa: CASSLEQYNSPLHF
v_gene: TRBV7-2; abundance: -; j_gene: TRBJ2-3; CDR3aa: CASSLTSVRTDTQYF
v_gene: TRBV7-2; abundance: -; j_gene: TRBJ1-6; CDR3aa: CASSFETTGLGYNSPLHF